Listed here are 17 T cell receptor beta chains from one sample, sequenced in a study of control samples from healthy donors and cancer patients. Method: immunoSEQ multiplex PCR; TCRdb's copy keeps in-frame clones and lacks some. The sample gives approximately 100,000 clones, about 83% of which show up once; about 2.1% is in the top ten. Source material: blood. These receptors were collected from a woman aged 40 to 49 in good health.

The rearrangement links TRBV9 to TRBJ2-2; 8 bases are shared with TRBD2. Germline V lookup: CDR1 SGDLS, CDR2 YYNGEE. The length of the CDR3 is 15 residues. J lost 2 bases, V lost 2 bases, and 2 bases had no gene match. Here the CDR3 DNA reads TGTGCCAGCAGCGTTAGCGGGGCCAACACCGGGGAGCTGTTTTTT. It codes for CASSVSGANTGELFF.

The V and J genes are TRBV6-2 or TRBV6-3 and TRBJ2-3; D is uncertain. The CDR3 loop spans 12 amino acids. V lost 4 bases, J lost 5 bases, and 7 bases lay in between. Germline-derived CDR1 and CDR2 are MNHEY and SVGEGT. The CDR3 sequence is CASSWFGDTQYF. CDR3 bases: TGTGCCAGCAGTTGGTTCGGAGATACGCAGTATTTT.

V usage is TRBV7-9 and J usage is TRBJ2-3; D ambiguous. Per germline, CDR1 SEHNR and CDR2 FQNEAQ (reference sequence). This CDR3 is built from 14 residues. Trimming shortened V by 4 bases and J by 0 bases, and 8 bases separated the two germline ends. CDR3: CASSSQLSTDTQYF. The CDR3 DNA reads TGTGCCAGCAGCTCCCAATTAAGCACAGATACGCAGTATTTT.

V and J are TRBV29-1 and TRBJ1-2; 10 bases fit TRBD1. The CDR3 covers 15 residues. Trimming at V came to 8 bases and at J to 4 bases, leaving 13 bases not matched to a gene. Germline CDR1 is SQVTM and CDR2 is ANQGSEA. CDR3 DNA sequence: TGCAGCCACACCCCGGGACAGGGGAACTTCTATGGCTACACCTTC. Residues: CSHTPGQGNFYGYTF.

J is TRBJ1-1 and V is TRBV28; tentatively, D is TRBD1 (6 bases). The germline V and J ends were trimmed by 7 bases and 3 bases, with 15 bases remaining between them. This CDR3 has 14 amino acids. Germline V gene data show CDR1 as MDHEN and CDR2 as SYDVKM. The CDR3 coding sequence is TGTGCCAGCACAAAGGGGGGTTTAGACACTGAAGCTTTCTTT. Residues: CASTKGGLDTEAFF.

The CDR3 spells CASSLGQSQDTQYF. The CDR3 DNA is TGCGCCAGCAGCCTGGGACAGTCACAGGATACGCAGTATTTT. This sequence joins TRBV5-1 and TRBJ2-3; 7 nucleotides line up with TRBD1. CDR3 length: 14 residues. The germline V gene has CDR1 SGHRS and CDR2 YFSETQ. V gave up 4 bases and J gave up 6 bases; unmatched junction bases: 8.

The V call is TRBV5-5, the J call TRBJ1-6; D is possibly TRBD1 (5 bases). Germline V gene lookup returns CDR1 SGHKS and CDR2 YYEKEE (reference sequence). Trimming left V 0 bases short and J 4 bases short, with 11 bases between. This CDR3 is 16 amino acids long. CDR3 DNA: TGTGCCAGCAGCTTGGAACCTCAGGGATATAATTCACCCCTCCACTTT. It translates to CASSLEPQGYNSPLHF. The whole variable domain, remainder taken from reference TRBV5-5 and TRBJ1-6, is DAGVTQSPTHLIKTRGQQVTLRCSPISGHKSVSWYQQVLGQGPQFIFQYYEKEERGRGNFPDRFSARQFPNYSSELNVNALLLGDSALYLCASSLEPQGYNSPLHFGNGTRLTVT.

The genes are TRBV7-8 and TRBJ1-5, with D possibly TRBD1 on 5 matching bases. V lost 5 bases to trimming and J lost 0 bases, with 11 bases between them. The CDR3 is 15 amino acids. Germline CDR1 is SGHVS and CDR2 is FQNEAQ. This CDR3 reads CASSVFQGSNQPQHF. In nucleotides, the CDR3 is TGTGCCAGCAGCGTGTTTCAGGGTAGCAATCAGCCCCAGCATTTT.

The chain is built from TRBV7-9 and TRBJ2-3, with 9 bases lining up with TRBD2. V was pared by 5 bases and J by 4 bases, with 13 bases of the junction left unmatched. The CDR3 runs to 17 residues. The germline CDR1 and CDR2 sequences are SEHNR and FQNEAQ (reference sequence). The CDR3 protein is CASSPSRAGGPSDTQYF. As DNA, the CDR3 is TGTGCCAGCAGCCCGAGCAGGGCGGGGGGGCCCTCAGATACGCAGTATTTT.

This chain links TRBV4-3 with TRBJ1-3; 10 bases are a match to TRBD1. The CDR3 contains 18 residues. Germline trimming cut 0 bases from V and 2 bases from J; bases unmatched to any gene: 7. CDR1 is LGHNA, CDR2 YSLEER, per germline. CDR3 sequence: CASSQDLPGTGAGNTIYF. The CDR3 coding sequence is TGCGCCAGCAGCCAAGATCTACCCGGGACAGGGGCTGGAAACACCATATATTTT.

V usage is TRBV9 and J usage is TRBJ1-2, with TRBD1 identical over 9 bases. This CDR3 comprises 14 residues. The V gene end was trimmed by 3 bases and the J gene end by 5 bases; junction bases not matched to a gene: 5. Per the germline V gene, CDR1 is SGDLS and CDR2 is YYNGEE. In nucleotides, the CDR3 is TGTGCCAGCAGCGCGGGACAGGGAGTATATGGCTACACCTTC. It is translated as CASSAGQGVYGYTF.

Only one count was recorded for this clone. The DNA for the CDR3 is TGTGCCAGCAACTACCCGGCCCTCAATGAGCAGTTCTTC. This codes for CASNYPALNEQFF. The chain carries TRBV12-3 or TRBV12-4 and TRBJ2-1; D remains ambiguous. The V end lost 7 bases, the J end lost 6 bases, and 13 bases lay between the germline ends. This CDR3 contains 13 residues.

This sequence joins TRBV6-5 and TRBJ2-2; tentative D call: TRBD1 (5 bases). V lost 10 bases, J lost 6 bases, and 12 bases lay in between. Looked up from germline, CDR1 is MNHEY and CDR2 is SVGAGI. This CDR3 has 12 residues. This CDR3 reads CATYKGAGELFF. DNA of the CDR3: TGTGCCACTTACAAAGGGGCCGGGGAGCTGTTTTTT.

The chain combines TRBV5-8 with TRBJ1-1; D is unclear. V was pared by 0 bases and J by 1 base, with 10 bases between. Germline V lookup: CDR1 SGHTS, CDR2 YDEGEE. The CDR3 spans 15 residues. The CDR3 nucleotides read TGTGCCAGCAGCTTGGAAGCCATAGGGAACACTGAAGCTTTCTTT. It encodes CASSLEAIGNTEAFF.

The genes are TRBV6-1 and TRBJ1-2; possibly TRBD1 for D (6 bases). CDR1 and CDR2 from the germline V gene are MNHNS and SASEGT. This CDR3 comprises 16 residues. The V gene lost 4 bases and the J gene lost 8 bases, with 23 bases spanning the gap. The DNA for the CDR3 is TGTGCCAGCAGTGGCCCAGACAGGAGATCTACGAGGGGCTACACCTTC. Translated, it gives CASSGPDRRSTRGYTF.

This clone was seen more than once but under ten times. The V and J genes are TRBV30 and TRBJ1-4; no clear D. Trimming took 0 bases from V and 7 from J, leaving 9 bases between them. Germline V lookup: CDR1 GTSNPN, CDR2 SVGIG (reference sequence). The CDR3 consists of 13 residues. This CDR3 is CAWSVQLGEKLFF. DNA for the CDR3: TGTGCCTGGAGTGTCCAGCTTGGTGAAAAACTGTTTTTT.

The CDR3 protein is CASSPLLAGGADTQYF. The CDR3 DNA sequence: TGTGCCAGCAGTCCTCTCCTAGCGGGGGGCGCAGATACGCAGTATTTT. The chain carries TRBV9 and TRBJ2-3; 11 nucleotides agree with TRBD2. CDR1 is SGDLS, CDR2 YYNGEE, per germline. The CDR3 length is 16 residues. With 5 bases clipped from V and 4 bases from J, the junction kept 9 bases outside the gene matches.